This TCR beta chain was profiled in a study of blood T cells in healthy people across ages. This CDR3 contains 16 residues. Unmatched junction bases numbered 9, after V lost 4 bases and J lost 2 bases. Germline assignment: CDR1 SGHNT and CDR2 YYREEE (reference sequence). A second about 7 to 12 cycle PCR used barcoded and J-beta primers. TCRdb re-derived calls from the 5' RACE reads in MiXCR, one entry per CDR3 protein. The sample has some 900,000 distinct CDR3 sequences; more than 25% are singletons. This clonotype was counted ten times or more. The origin of this receptor is a woman older than 75 in good health. Input material: blood. V gene TRBV5-4 combines with J gene TRBJ2-3; 8 positions match TRBD2. The CDR3 loop is CASSGAAGGITDTQYF. The CDR3 nucleotides are TGTGCCAGCAGCGGCGCGGCGGGGGGAATCACAGATACGCAGTATTTT. Full variable domain (outside the CDR3, taken from reference TRBV5-4 and TRBJ2-3): ETGVTQSPTHLIKTRGQQVTLRCSSQSGHNTVSWYQQALGQGPQFIFQYYREEENGRGNFPPRFSGLQFPNYSSELNVNALELDDSALYLCASSGAAGGITDTQYFGPGTRLTVL.